The 25 T cell receptor beta chains listed next were all sequenced from one sample in a study of TIL therapy for anti-PD-1-resistant metastatic lung cancer. Documented time point: pre-treatment sample, taken before nivolumab and TIL therapy. Sequencing used immunoSEQ v3. Using immunoSEQ multiplex PCR, the repertoire was profiled, and TCRdb retains in-frame clones only, with some absent. In the table there are around 50,000 clones, about 73% of which are singletons. Here the sequenced sample was blood, taken at baseline. The receptors were gathered from a person aged 25-85 years with non-small cell lung cancer.

This chain uses TRBV23-1 with TRBJ2-1; no clear D gene. TRBV23-1 qualifies as an ORF whose function is uncertain. Trimming removed 0 bases from V and 6 bases from J, with 3 bases in between. The CDR3 contains 12 residues. The CDR3 is CASSQSINEQFF. CDR3 coding DNA: TGCGCCAGCAGTCAATCTATCAATGAGCAGTTCTTC.

This clone was counted a single time. Here the CDR3 reads CASSPSGFPYEQYF. In nucleotides, the CDR3 is TGTGCCAGCAGCCCCTCAGGGTTCCCCTACGAGCAGTACTTC. V and J are TRBV28 and TRBJ2-7, with a tentative D call TRBD1 (5 bases). CDR3 length: 14 residues. V was trimmed by 6 bases and J by 2 bases, leaving 14 bases between them. The germline V gene has CDR1 MDHEN and CDR2 SYDVKM.

The chain recombines TRBV6-7 with TRBJ1-5; D might be TRBD1 (5 bases). TRBV6-7 belongs to the ORF category, with a function that is uncertain. Trimming left V 0 bases short and J 4 bases short, with 13 bases between. The CDR3 is made up of 16 amino acids. DNA of the CDR3: TGTGCCAGCAGTTACTCGCGTAGGGGAGGAAATCAGCCCCAGCATTTT. It codes for CASSYSRRGGNQPQHF.

This clone was observed a single time. The rearrangement uses TRBV29-1 and TRBJ2-5; 8 nucleotides line up with TRBD2. Unmatched junction bases numbered 4, after V lost 2 bases and J lost 5 bases. Germline-derived CDR1 and CDR2 are SQVTM and ANQGSEA. The CDR3 spans 13 residues. CDR3 sequence (DNA): TGCAGCGTTGAAACTAGCGGCCAGGAGACCCAGTACTTC. It codes for CSVETSGQETQYF. The full variable domain, with the rest looked up from reference TRBV29-1 and TRBJ2-5, is SAVISQKPSRDICQRGTSLTIQCQVDSQVTMMFWYRQQPGQSLTLIATANQGSEATYESGFVIDKFPISRPNLTFSTLTVSNMSPEDSSIYLCSVETSGQETQYFGPGTRLLVL.

The rearrangement joins TRBV7-2 to TRBJ2-5; D not resolved. The germline V gene has CDR1 SGHTA and CDR2 FQGNSA. The germline V and J ends were trimmed by 4 bases and 7 bases, with 10 bases remaining between them. The CDR3 length is 12 residues. The CDR3 bases are TGTGCCAGCAGCTCTTATGTAGGGACCCAGTACTTC. This codes for CASSSYVGTQYF.

This chain connects TRBV5-8 to TRBJ1-5; 11 bases are shared with TRBD1. The CDR3 has 15 residues. V lost 4 bases and J lost 5; bases outside the gene matches: 5. Germline CDR1 is SGHTS and CDR2 is YDEGEE. The CDR3 sequence is CASSMGQGGDQPQHF. The CDR3, as DNA: TGTGCCAGCAGCATGGGACAGGGGGGGGATCAGCCCCAGCATTTT.

This clone appeared a few times. The rearrangement uses TRBV28 and TRBJ1-5, with a possible D match to TRBD1 (5 bases). Germline V CDR1 and CDR2: MDHEN, SYDVKM. The CDR3 loop spans 14 amino acids. V gave up 7 bases and J gave up 6 bases, with 16 bases separating them. The CDR3 DNA is TGTGCCAGCAACGCGCAGGGAAGTGGTCAGCCCCAGCATTTT. Translated: CASNAQGSGQPQHF.

V is TRBV2 and J is TRBJ1-5; TRBD1 agrees at 7 bases. Germline CDR1 SNHLY, CDR2 FYNNEI. V was pared by 6 bases and J by 0 bases, with 8 bases of the junction left unmatched. The CDR3 loop spans 16 amino acids. The CDR3 loop is CASSRGTDYSNQPQHF. The CDR3 nucleotides are TGTGCCAGCAGCCGAGGGACAGATTATAGCAATCAGCCCCAGCATTTT. Drawing the rest from reference TRBV2 and TRBJ1-5, the complete variable domain is EPEVTQTPSHQVTQMGQEVILRCVPISNHLYFYWYRQILGQKVEFLVSFYNNEISEKSEIFDDQFSVERPDGSNFTLKIRSTKLEDSAMYFCASSRGTDYSNQPQHFGDGTRLSIL.

The V call is TRBV15, the J call TRBJ2-3; the D is unclear. Between the trimmed V and J ends, which lost 1 base and 0 bases, there was a span of 5 bases. The germline CDR1 and CDR2 sequences are LNHNV and YYDKDF (reference sequence). The CDR3 is 14 residues long. This CDR3 reads CATSRVTSTDTQYF. As DNA, the CDR3 is TGTGCCACCAGCAGAGTAACCAGCACAGATACGCAGTATTTT.

CDR3 region: CASRFGVVTNEKLFF. In DNA form, the CDR3 reads TGTGCCAGCAGGTTCGGAGTCGTAACTAATGAAAAACTGTTTTTT. This chain links TRBV7-9 with TRBJ1-4, with no clear D. The CDR3 extends over 15 amino acids. Trimming removed 6 bases at V and 1 base at J, with 12 bases between. Germline V gene lookup returns CDR1 SEHNR and CDR2 FQNEAQ (reference sequence).

This sequence joins TRBV7-2 and TRBJ1-2; possibly TRBD1 for D (6 bases). Trimming removed 5 bases at V and 5 bases at J, with 21 bases between. CDR3 length: 16 residues. Germline V gene data show CDR1 as SGHTA and CDR2 as FQGNSA. CDR3 sequence reads: CASSQGSITLIYGYTF. CDR3 nucleotide sequence: TGTGCCAGCAGCCAGGGGAGTATAACCCTTATTTATGGCTACACCTTC.

The chain's CDR3 is CASSLAGSTIQPDTQYF. The CDR3, as DNA: TGCGCCAGCAGCTTGGCGGGGTCCACAATCCAGCCAGATACGCAGTATTTT. J is TRBJ2-3 and V is TRBV5-1, with D perhaps matching TRBD2 (5 bases). Germline CDR1 and CDR2: SGHRS and YFSETQ. The ends were cut back, 0 bases at V and 4 bases at J, with 18 bases in the middle. CDR3 length equals 17 residues.

This chain uses TRBV6-5 with TRBJ1-6; D is unclear. From germline, CDR1 is MNHEY and CDR2 SVGAGI. The CDR3 sequence is 16 residues long. V gave up 2 bases and J gave up 2 bases, with 10 bases separating them. The CDR3 coding sequence is TGTGCCAGCAGTTACGAGGGTGGGACCTATAATTCACCCCTCCACTTT. It encodes CASSYEGGTYNSPLHF.

The chain carries TRBV4-2 and TRBJ2-2, with a tentative D call TRBD1 (6 bases). The V end was cut by 10 bases, the J end by 8 bases, with 14 bases between. The germline V gene has CDR1 LGHNA and CDR2 YNFKEQ. The CDR3 length is 12 residues. CDR3: CATQGYEGELFF. In nucleotides, the CDR3 is TGTGCCACCCAGGGGTATGAGGGGGAGCTGTTTTTT.

This chain connects TRBV5-4 to TRBJ2-1; 7 bases are shared with TRBD2. The CDR3 runs to 15 residues. The J segment lost 3 bases and the V segment lost 4 bases, leaving 7 bases of the junction unmatched. Germline-derived CDR1 and CDR2 are SGHNT and YYREEE (reference sequence). The CDR3 reads CASSMPGGSYNEQFF. CDR3 sequence (DNA): TGTGCCAGCAGCATGCCGGGAGGAAGCTACAATGAGCAGTTCTTC.

V usage is TRBV18 and J usage is TRBJ1-2; the match to TRBD1 covers 7 bases. The CDR3 has 16 amino acids. The germline V gene encodes CDR1 KGHSH and CDR2 LQKENI. Trimming took 0 bases from V and 4 from J; bases not matched to a gene: 8. The CDR3 spells CASSPPGQRLSYGYTF. The CDR3 nucleotides read TGTGCCAGCTCACCACCGGGACAGCGACTTTCCTATGGCTACACCTTC. Full variable domain (missing parts from reference TRBV18 and TRBJ1-2): NAGVMQNPRHLVRRRGQEARLRCSPMKGHSHVYWYRQLPEEGLKFMVYLQKENIIDESGMPKERFSAEFPKEGPSILRIQQVVRGDSAAYFCASSPPGQRLSYGYTFGSGTRLTVV.

V and J are TRBV11-1 and TRBJ1-1; no clear D. Germline V gives CDR1 SGHAT, CDR2 FQDESV (reference sequence). The CDR3 spans 12 residues. The V gene lost 5 bases and the J gene lost 0 bases, with 4 bases spanning the gap. CDR3 amino acids: CASSVMNTEAFF. CDR3 coding DNA: TGTGCCAGCAGCGTAATGAACACTGAAGCTTTCTTT. The full variable domain, its missing parts supplied by reference TRBV11-1 and TRBJ1-1, is EAEVAQSPRYKITEKSQAVAFWCDPISGHATLYWYRQILGQGPELLVQFQDESVVDDSQLPKDRFSAERLKGVDSTLKIQPAELGDSAMYLCASSVMNTEAFFGQGTRLTVV.

This clone was seen more than once but under ten times. J is TRBJ1-6 and V is TRBV4-3, with no clear D. Germline CDR1 and CDR2: LGHNA and YSLEER. The CDR3 extends over 13 amino acids. The V end was cut by 4 bases, the J end by 7 bases, with 8 bases between. Here the CDR3 reads CASSPNTNSPLHF. The CDR3 DNA reads as TGCGCCAGCAGCCCTAACACGAATTCACCCCTCCACTTT.

This clone came up once. The rearrangement links TRBV7-8 to TRBJ1-5, with D possibly TRBD1 on 5 matching bases. The CDR3 runs to 18 residues. Germline V gene sequence: CDR1 SGHVS, CDR2 FQNEAQ. V shed 1 base and J shed 3 bases, with 19 bases lying between them. In DNA form, the CDR3 reads TGTGCCAGCAGCTTAGTTTTTATTGCGGGGGGTGACAATCAGCCCCAGCATTTT. Protein sequence: CASSLVFIAGGDNQPQHF.

This chain uses TRBV19 with TRBJ2-5; tentatively, D is TRBD1 (5 bases). The V end lost 2 bases, the J end lost 2 bases, and 15 bases lay between the germline ends. This CDR3 is 16 amino acids long. Per germline, CDR1 LNHDA and CDR2 SQIVND (reference sequence). Written as DNA, the CDR3 is TGTGCCAGTAGTATATCGGCTCAGGGCCCTCAAGAGACCCAGTACTTC. Protein: CASSISAQGPQETQYF.

J is TRBJ2-3 and V is TRBV19; 13 bases align to TRBD2. CDR1 and CDR2 (germline): LNHDA, SQIVND (reference sequence). The CDR3 covers 16 residues. The trim removed 5 bases at V and 5 bases at J, leaving 7 bases unmatched. The CDR3 sequence: CASSVTSGGLGDTQYF. DNA of the CDR3: TGTGCCAGTAGTGTGACTAGCGGGGGGCTTGGAGATACGCAGTATTTT.

This chain connects TRBV6-1 to TRBJ2-3; 11 bases map to TRBD2. Looked up from germline, CDR1 is MNHNS and CDR2 is SASEGT. The V segment lost 1 base and the J segment 9 bases; nucleotides outside the gene matches: 6. CDR3 length: 15 residues. The CDR3 loop reads CASSEGASGGYTQYF. The CDR3 nucleotides are TGTGCCAGCAGTGAAGGAGCTAGCGGGGGGTACACGCAGTATTTT.

The chain is built from TRBV7-2 and TRBJ2-7; no reliable D call. This CDR3 has 13 residues. Trimming pared 2 bases from V and 1 base from J, leaving 6 bases between. The germline V gene has CDR1 SGHTA and CDR2 FQGNSA. The CDR3 DNA reads TGTGCCAGCAGCTTAATTCAATCCTACGAGCAGTACTTC. Its translation: CASSLIQSYEQYF.

The chain uses TRBV9 and TRBJ2-7, with unresolved D. V lost 0 bases to trimming and J lost 0 bases, with 13 bases between them. This CDR3 has 16 amino acids. CDR1 SGDLS and CDR2 YYNGEE come from the germline V gene. CDR3 coding DNA: TGTGCCAGCAGCGTAGCCATTCAGGCCGCCTCCTACGAGCAGTACTTC. It encodes CASSVAIQAASYEQYF.

The genes are TRBV5-1 and TRBJ2-3; a weak D match, TRBD1 (8 bases). Germline V gene sequence: CDR1 SGHRS, CDR2 YFSETQ. The CDR3 is made up of 15 amino acids. V shed 3 bases and J shed 2 bases, with 13 bases lying between them. The CDR3 DNA reads as TGCGCCAGCAGCTCACAGGGGGGGTTCACAGATACGCAGTATTTT. It encodes CASSSQGGFTDTQYF.